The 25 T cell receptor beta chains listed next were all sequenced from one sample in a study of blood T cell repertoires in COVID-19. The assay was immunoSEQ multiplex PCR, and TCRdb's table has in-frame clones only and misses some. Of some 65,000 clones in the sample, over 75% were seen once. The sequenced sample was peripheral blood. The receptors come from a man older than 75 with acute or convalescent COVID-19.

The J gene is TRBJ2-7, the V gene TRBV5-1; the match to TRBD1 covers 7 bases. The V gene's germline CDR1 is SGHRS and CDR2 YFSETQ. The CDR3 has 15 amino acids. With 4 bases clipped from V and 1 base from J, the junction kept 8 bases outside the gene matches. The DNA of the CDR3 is TGCGCCAGCAGCCCGACAGGGATGTGGTCCTACGAGCAGTACTTC. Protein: CASSPTGMWSYEQYF.

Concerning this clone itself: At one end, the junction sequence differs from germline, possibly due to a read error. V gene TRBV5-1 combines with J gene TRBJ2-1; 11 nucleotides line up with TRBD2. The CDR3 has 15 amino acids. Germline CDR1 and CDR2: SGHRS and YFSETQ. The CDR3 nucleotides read TGCGCCAGCAGATTGGGACTAGCGGACCGTAATGAGCAGTTCTTC. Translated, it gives CASRLGLADRNEQFF.

The CDR3 DNA reads TGTGCCAGCAGCTTTGAACAGGGGGCATATGGCTACACCTTC. As protein: CASSFEQGAYGYTF. The V call is TRBV7-9, the J call TRBJ1-2; 9 bases line up with TRBD1. This CDR3 comprises 14 residues. Germline CDR1 and CDR2: SEHNR and FQNEAQ (reference sequence). J was trimmed by 5 bases and V by 3 bases; bases with no gene match: 4.

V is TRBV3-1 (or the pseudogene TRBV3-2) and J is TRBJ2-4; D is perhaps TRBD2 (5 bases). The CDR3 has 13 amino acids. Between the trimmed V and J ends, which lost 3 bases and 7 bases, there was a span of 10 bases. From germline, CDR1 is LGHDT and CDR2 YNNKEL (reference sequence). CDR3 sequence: CASSQVGSNIQYF. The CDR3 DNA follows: TGTGCCAGCAGCCAGGTAGGGAGTAACATTCAGTACTTC.

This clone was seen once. This CDR3 is CASSRGTGDEAANYGYTF. The CDR3 region has the DNA TGTGCCAGCAGCAGAGGGACAGGGGATGAAGCAGCTAACTATGGCTACACCTTC. V and J are TRBV7-2 and TRBJ1-2; 10 bases match TRBD1. CDR1 is SGHTA, CDR2 FQGNSA, per germline. CDR3 length: 18 residues. V lost 5 bases to trimming and J lost 0 bases; unmatched junction nucleotides: 12.

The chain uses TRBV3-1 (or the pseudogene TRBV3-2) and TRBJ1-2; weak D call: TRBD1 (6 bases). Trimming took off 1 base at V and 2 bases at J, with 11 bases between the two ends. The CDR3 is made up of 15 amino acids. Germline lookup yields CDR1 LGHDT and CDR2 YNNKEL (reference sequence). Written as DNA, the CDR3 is TGTGCCAGCAGCCAAGGGGGACACATGAACTATGGCTACACCTTC. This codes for CASSQGGHMNYGYTF.

CDR3 in amino acids: CASSLSTGTGRGYTF. Here the CDR3 DNA reads TGTGCCAGCAGTTTGTCAACCGGGACAGGGAGAGGCTACACCTTC. The rearrangement uses TRBV27 and TRBJ1-2; 9 bases line up with TRBD1. The V and J ends lost 3 bases and 8 bases, in that order; junction bases with no gene match: 10. This CDR3 contains 15 residues. Germline CDR1 and CDR2: MNHEY and SMNVEV (reference sequence).

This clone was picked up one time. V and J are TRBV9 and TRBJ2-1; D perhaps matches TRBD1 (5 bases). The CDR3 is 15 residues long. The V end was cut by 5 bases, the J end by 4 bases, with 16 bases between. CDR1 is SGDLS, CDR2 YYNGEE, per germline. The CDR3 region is CASSLGESRYNEQFF. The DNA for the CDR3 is TGTGCCAGCAGTCTAGGGGAATCGAGATACAATGAGCAGTTCTTC.

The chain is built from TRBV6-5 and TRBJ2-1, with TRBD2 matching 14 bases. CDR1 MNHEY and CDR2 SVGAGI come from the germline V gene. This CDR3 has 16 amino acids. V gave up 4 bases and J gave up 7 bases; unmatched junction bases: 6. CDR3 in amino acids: CASSLTGTSGSNEQFF. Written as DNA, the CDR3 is TGTGCCAGCAGTTTGACCGGGACTAGCGGGAGTAATGAGCAGTTCTTC.

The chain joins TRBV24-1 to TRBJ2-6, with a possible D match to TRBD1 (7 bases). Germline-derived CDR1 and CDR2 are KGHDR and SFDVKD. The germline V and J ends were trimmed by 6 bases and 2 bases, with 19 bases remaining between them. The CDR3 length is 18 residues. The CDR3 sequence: CATSWSRQGGTGANVLTF. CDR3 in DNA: TGTGCCACCAGTTGGAGTCGTCAGGGGGGCACTGGGGCCAACGTCCTGACTTTC.

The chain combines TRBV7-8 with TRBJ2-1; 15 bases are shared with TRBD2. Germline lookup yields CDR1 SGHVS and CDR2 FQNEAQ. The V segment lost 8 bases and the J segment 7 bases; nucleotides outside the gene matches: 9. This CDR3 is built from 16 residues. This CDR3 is CASAGLAGGGINEQFF. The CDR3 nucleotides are TGTGCCAGCGCGGGACTAGCGGGAGGCGGAATTAATGAGCAGTTCTTC. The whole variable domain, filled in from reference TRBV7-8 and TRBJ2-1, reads GAGVSQSPRYKVAKRGQDVALRCDPISGHVSLFWYQQALGQGPEFLTYFQNEAQLDKSGLPSDRFFAERPEGSVSTLKIQRTQQEDSAVYLCASAGLAGGGINEQFFGPGTRLTVL.

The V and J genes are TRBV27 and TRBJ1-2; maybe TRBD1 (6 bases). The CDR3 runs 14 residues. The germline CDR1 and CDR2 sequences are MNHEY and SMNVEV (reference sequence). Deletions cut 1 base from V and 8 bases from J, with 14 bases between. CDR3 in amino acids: CASSLWTEPPGYTF. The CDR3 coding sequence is TGTGCCAGCAGTTTATGGACAGAACCTCCCGGCTACACCTTC.

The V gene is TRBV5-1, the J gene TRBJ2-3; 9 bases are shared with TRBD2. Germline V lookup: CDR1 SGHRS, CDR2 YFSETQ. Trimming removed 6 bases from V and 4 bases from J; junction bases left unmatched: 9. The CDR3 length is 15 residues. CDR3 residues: CASMRLAGIADTQYF. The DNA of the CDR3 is TGCGCCAGCATGAGGCTAGCGGGAATCGCAGATACGCAGTATTTT.

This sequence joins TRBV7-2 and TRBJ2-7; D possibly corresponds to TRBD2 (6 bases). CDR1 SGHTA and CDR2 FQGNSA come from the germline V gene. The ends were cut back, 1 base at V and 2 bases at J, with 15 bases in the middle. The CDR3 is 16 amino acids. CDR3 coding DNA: TGTGCCAGCAGCTTAGTGGCAAGCGGGCCTACCTACGAGCAGTACTTC. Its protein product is CASSLVASGPTYEQYF.

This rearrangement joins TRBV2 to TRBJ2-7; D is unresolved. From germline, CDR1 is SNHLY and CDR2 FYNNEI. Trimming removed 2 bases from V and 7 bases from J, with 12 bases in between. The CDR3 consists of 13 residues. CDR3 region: CASSEIMVREQYF. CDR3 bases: TGTGCCAGCAGTGAAATTATGGTTAGAGAGCAGTACTTC.

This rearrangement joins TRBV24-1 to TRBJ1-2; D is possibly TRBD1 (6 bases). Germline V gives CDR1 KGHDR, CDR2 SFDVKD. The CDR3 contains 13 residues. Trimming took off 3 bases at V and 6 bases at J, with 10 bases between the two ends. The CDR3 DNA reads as TGTGCCACCAGTGATGGCAGGGGAGATGGCTACACCTTC. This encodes CATSDGRGDGYTF.

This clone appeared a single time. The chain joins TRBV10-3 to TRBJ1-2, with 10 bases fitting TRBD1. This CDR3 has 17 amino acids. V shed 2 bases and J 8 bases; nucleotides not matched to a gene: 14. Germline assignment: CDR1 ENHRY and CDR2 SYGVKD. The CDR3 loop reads CAISERSGTGAIHGYTF. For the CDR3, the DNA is TGTGCCATCAGTGAGAGGTCCGGGACAGGGGCGATTCACGGCTACACCTTC.

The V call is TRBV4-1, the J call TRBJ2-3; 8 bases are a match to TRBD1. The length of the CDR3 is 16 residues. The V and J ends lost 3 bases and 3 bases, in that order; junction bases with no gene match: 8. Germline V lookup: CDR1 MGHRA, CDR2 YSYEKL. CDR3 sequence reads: CASSHGWTGRTDTQYF. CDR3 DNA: TGCGCCAGCAGCCATGGGTGGACAGGGAGAACAGATACGCAGTATTTT.

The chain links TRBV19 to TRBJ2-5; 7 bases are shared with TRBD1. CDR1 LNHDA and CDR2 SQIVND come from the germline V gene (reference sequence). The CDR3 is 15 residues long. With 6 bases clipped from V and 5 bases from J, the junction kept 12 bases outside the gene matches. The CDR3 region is CASRPTGLAGETQYF. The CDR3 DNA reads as TGTGCCAGTAGGCCGACAGGGCTCGCTGGTGAGACCCAGTACTTC.

The CDR3 loop is CASLRGGPSTDTQYF. CDR3 nucleotide sequence: TGTGCCAGCCTGCGTGGCGGGCCTAGCACAGATACGCAGTATTTT. This sequence joins TRBV28 and TRBJ2-3; D may be TRBD2 (5 bases). Trimming removed 8 bases at V and 0 bases at J, with 15 bases between. The germline gives CDR1 MDHEN, CDR2 SYDVKM. This CDR3 region has 15 residues.

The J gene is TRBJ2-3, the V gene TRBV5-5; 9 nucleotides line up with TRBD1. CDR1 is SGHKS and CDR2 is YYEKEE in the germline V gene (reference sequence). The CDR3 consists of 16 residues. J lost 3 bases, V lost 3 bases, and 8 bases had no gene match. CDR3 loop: CASSSPGQGGTDTQYF. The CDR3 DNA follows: TGTGCCAGCAGCTCACCGGGACAGGGTGGTACAGATACGCAGTATTTT. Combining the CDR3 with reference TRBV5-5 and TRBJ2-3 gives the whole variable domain DAGVTQSPTHLIKTRGQQVTLRCSPISGHKSVSWYQQVLGQGPQFIFQYYEKEERGRGNFPDRFSARQFPNYSSELNVNALLLGDSALYLCASSSPGQGGTDTQYFGPGTRLTVL.

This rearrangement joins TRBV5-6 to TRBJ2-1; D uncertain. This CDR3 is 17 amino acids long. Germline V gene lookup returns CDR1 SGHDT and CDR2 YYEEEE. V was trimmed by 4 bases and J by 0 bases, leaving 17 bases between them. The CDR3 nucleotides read TGTGCCAGCAGCGTATCGAGCGCCCCGGGCTCCTACAATGAGCAGTTCTTC. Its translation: CASSVSSAPGSYNEQFF.

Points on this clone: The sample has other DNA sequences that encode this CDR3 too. CDR3 protein: CASSYSQGPYEQYF. Written as DNA, the CDR3 is TGTGCCAGCAGTTACTCACAGGGGCCCTACGAGCAGTACTTC. The rearrangement links TRBV6-2 or TRBV6-3 to TRBJ2-7; 7 positions match TRBD1. The CDR3 consists of 14 residues. The trim removed 0 bases at V and 2 bases at J, leaving 1 base unmatched. CDR1 and CDR2 from the germline V gene are MNHEY and SVGEGT.

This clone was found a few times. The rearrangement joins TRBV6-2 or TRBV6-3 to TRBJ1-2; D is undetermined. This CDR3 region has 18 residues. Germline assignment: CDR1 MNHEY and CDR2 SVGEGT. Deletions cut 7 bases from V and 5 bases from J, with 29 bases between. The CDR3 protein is CASTPHRPVRSFPYGYTF. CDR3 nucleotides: TGTGCCAGCACCCCACACCGGCCGGTCAGGTCTTTTCCTTATGGCTACACCTTC.

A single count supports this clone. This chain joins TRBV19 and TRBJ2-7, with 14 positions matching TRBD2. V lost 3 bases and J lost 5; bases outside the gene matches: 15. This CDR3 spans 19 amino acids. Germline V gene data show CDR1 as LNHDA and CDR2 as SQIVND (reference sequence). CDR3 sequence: CASSISGRLAGGRSHEQYF. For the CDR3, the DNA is TGTGCCAGTAGTATTAGCGGGAGACTAGCGGGAGGGAGGTCCCACGAGCAGTACTTC.